This record concerns one TCR beta chain sequence. A single base separates this from a much larger clone, so it may be a read error. This sample was included in a study of molecular identifiers for immune sequencing clone quantification. The V gene lost 5 bases and the J gene lost 2 bases, with 19 bases spanning the gap. From germline, CDR1 is LNHDA and CDR2 SQIVND (reference sequence). This CDR3 is built from 18 residues. TCRdb reprocessed the PCR reads with MiXCR, giving one entry per CDR3 protein. The profile shows approximately 550,000 distinct CDR3 sequences, about a fifth of them singletons. The chain recombines TRBV19 with TRBJ2-6; either TRBD1 or TRBD2 may supply D (5 bases each). The origin of this receptor is a human donor in good health. Some libraries in this study had Jurkat cell RNA spiked in. Sequences were obtained from naive CD8+ T cells from blood, with Jurkat cell RNA spiked in. Stated subset: FACS-sorted CD8+CD4-CCR7+CD45RA+ naive T cells. The CDR3 region is CASSFQSGRIPGANVLTF. The DNA of the CDR3 is TGTGCCAGTAGTTTCCAGTCAGGGAGAATCCCTGGGGCCAACGTCCTGACTTTC.